The entry that follows covers one T cell receptor beta chain sequence. This CDR3 comprises 15 residues. V was shortened by 5 bases and J by 1 base, with 14 bases between the two germline ends. CDR1 is SGHAT, CDR2 FQNNGV, per germline. These data belong to a study of PD-L1 blockade in urothelial cancer. Study overall: Samples of blood were analyzed 3 weeks (second dose) and 6 weeks after treatment start.

Method: immunoSEQ multiplex PCR; TCRdb's copy keeps in-frame clones and lacks some. The table shows about 25,000 clones, with more than 65% occurring only once. Documented time point: peripheral blood 6 weeks after treatment start. The sequence derives from a man between 65 and 85 years old with urothelial cancer. Source: PBMCs, taken around atezolizumab (anti-PD-L1) treatment. The chain has TRBV11-2 and TRBJ1-2; D is uncertain. The CDR3 loop is CASSDFTTDNYGYTF. CDR3 in DNA: TGTGCCAGCAGCGACTTCACGACGGATAACTATGGCTACACCTTC.